Included here is one T cell receptor beta chain sequence, with context. CDR3 length equals 16 residues. Unmatched junction bases numbered 5, after V lost 0 bases and J lost 3 bases. CDR1 is SGDLS and CDR2 is YYNGEE in the germline V gene. Clones were read by immunoSEQ multiplex PCR, and TCRdb kept only the in-frame ones, dropping some. This table holds 90,000 to 120,000 clones, over 60% found once. These data are taken from a study of blood T cell repertoires in COVID-19. In the study overall: COVID-19 samples collected from the United States, Italy and Spain covered acute and convalescent phases.

Sequenced: peripheral blood. The rearrangement joins TRBV9 to TRBJ2-2; 7 bases fit TRBD2. The receptor was derived from a man in his 70s with acute or convalescent COVID-19. The CDR3 is CASSVELAADTGELFF. The CDR3 DNA reads TGTGCCAGCAGCGTAGAGCTAGCGGCTGACACCGGGGAGCTGTTTTTT. Full variable domain (rest looked up from reference TRBV9 and TRBJ2-2): DSGVTQTPKHLITATGQRVTLRCSPRSGDLSVYWYQQSLDQGLQFLIQYYNGEERAKGNILERFSAQQFPDLHSELNLSSLELGDSALYFCASSVELAADTGELFFGEGSRLTVL.